Listed below are T cell receptor beta chains from one sample, sequenced in a study of blood T cell repertoires in COVID-19. Profiling relied on immunoSEQ multiplex PCR, and the TCRdb table lists in-frame clones only, not all of them. The sample lists roughly 250,000 clones, about nine tenths occurring once. Material: PBMCs or T cells enriched from blood (not recorded which). Receptor source: a woman aged 25 to 45 with acute COVID-19. The CDR3 runs from the conserved cysteine through the conserved F or W. Fields, in order: clone size, J gene, V gene, D gene, CDR3 protein, CDR3 DNA. A D gene is named only where the DNA matches it firmly. Clone size appears in some rows only: once, few, many, or a class for an expanded clone.

size: NA; J: TRBJ2-7; V: TRBV5-6; D: TRBD2; CDR3: CASSFVAGPYEQYF; DNA: TGTGCCAGCAGCTTCGTAGCGGGCCCCTACGAGCAGTACTTC
size: NA; J: TRBJ1-6; V: TRBV15; D: TRBD1; CDR3: CATQTGGSSPLHF; DNA: TGTGCCACCCAGACAGGGGGCAGTTCACCCCTCCACTTT
size: NA; J: TRBJ2-6; V: TRBV9; D: NA; CDR3: CASSPGDGANVLTF; DNA: TGTGCCAGCAGTCCGGGTGACGGGGCCAACGTCCTGACTTTC
size: once; J: TRBJ2-1; V: TRBV19; D: TRBD2; CDR3: CASSIYGTKNEQFF; DNA: TGTGCCAGTAGTATATATGGGACTAAGAATGAGCAGTTCTTC
size: NA; J: TRBJ1-5; V: TRBV6-1; D: NA; CDR3: CASSVWTDYSNQPQHF; DNA: TGTGCCAGCAGTGTGTGGACAGATTATAGCAATCAGCCCCAGCATTTT
size: once; J: TRBJ2-3; V: TRBV9; D: NA; CDR3: CASSVASGVFFADTQYF; DNA: TGTGCCAGCAGCGTAGCGTCAGGCGTATTCTTTGCAGATACGCAGTATTTT
size: NA; J: TRBJ2-2; V: TRBV5-1; D: NA; CDR3: CASSLGRGTAGELFF; DNA: TGCGCCAGCAGCTTGGGTCGGGGGACGGCCGGGGAGCTGTTTTTT
size: NA; J: TRBJ2-6; V: TRBV19; D: NA; CDR3: CASSQRLPAGANVLTF; DNA: TGTGCCAGTAGCCAACGCCTACCTGCTGGGGCCAACGTCCTGACTTTC
size: NA; J: TRBJ2-1; V: TRBV7-8; D: TRBD2; CDR3: CASSLLTSGELYNEQFF; DNA: TGTGCCAGCAGCTTACTTACCAGCGGGGAACTCTACAATGAGCAGTTCTTC
size: NA; J: TRBJ1-6; V: TRBV6-5; D: NA; CDR3: CACQQGSSSPLHF; DNA: TGTGCCTGCCAGCAGGGGTCAAGTTCACCCCTCCACTTT
size: NA; J: TRBJ1-3; V: TRBV10-3; D: NA; CDR3: CAIEDNENTIYF; DNA: TGTGCCATCGAAGACAACGAAAACACCATATATTTT
size: NA; J: TRBJ1-6; V: TRBV28; D: NA; CDR3: CASTQVAESPLHF; DNA: TGTGCCAGCACGCAGGTAGCGGAATCACCCCTCCACTTT
size: few; J: TRBJ1-4; V: TRBV29-1; D: NA; CDR3: CSPGCGREEKLFF; DNA: TGCAGCCCAGGGTGCGGTAGGGAAGAAAAACTGTTTTTT
size: NA; J: TRBJ2-3; V: TRBV5-1; D: NA; CDR3: CASSLKGVTDTQYF; DNA: TGCGCCAGCAGCTTGAAGGGAGTAACAGATACGCAGTATTTT
size: few; J: TRBJ2-7; V: TRBV27; D: TRBD1; CDR3: CASSSRQGRSSYEQYF; DNA: TGTGCCAGCAGTTCGAGACAGGGGAGGAGTTCCTACGAGCAGTACTTC
size: NA; J: TRBJ2-3; V: TRBV28; D: TRBD2; CDR3: CASSLWSSGSTDTQYF; DNA: TGTGCCAGCAGTTTATGGTCTAGCGGGAGCACAGATACGCAGTATTTT
size: NA; J: TRBJ2-2; V: TRBV25-1; D: NA; CDR3: CASSVQGYTGELFF; DNA: TGTGCCAGCAGTGTCCAGGGTTACACCGGGGAGCTGTTTTTT
size: NA; J: TRBJ1-1; V: TRBV4-1; D: NA; CDR3: CASSQDPGGNTEAFF; DNA: TGCGCCAGCAGCCAAGATCCCGGAGGGAACACTGAAGCTTTCTTT
size: once; J: TRBJ1-4; V: TRBV6-5; D: NA; CDR3: CASSSTGNNEKLFF; DNA: TGTGCCAGCAGTTCCACGGGAAATAATGAAAAACTGTTTTTT
size: NA; J: TRBJ2-1; V: TRBV4-1; D: NA; CDR3: CASSRDRTNYNEQFF; DNA: TGCGCCAGCAGCCGAGACAGGACAAACTACAATGAGCAGTTCTTC
size: NA; J: TRBJ2-4; V: TRBV2; D: TRBD1; CDR3: CASSVQGASKNIQYF; DNA: TGTGCCAGCAGTGTGCAGGGGGCGAGTAAAAACATTCAGTACTTC
size: NA; J: TRBJ2-3; V: TRBV11-2; D: TRBD2; CDR3: CASSLEPGGAGTQYF; DNA: TGTGCCAGCAGCTTAGAGCCCGGGGGGGCGGGTACGCAGTATTTT
size: NA; J: TRBJ1-1; V: TRBV28; D: NA; CDR3: CASSTRGRTEAFF; DNA: TGTGCCAGCAGTACCAGGGGTCGCACTGAAGCTTTCTTT
size: NA; J: TRBJ2-2; V: TRBV28; D: TRBD1; CDR3: CASRQGDTGELFF; DNA: TGTGCCAGCAGGCAGGGGGACACCGGGGAGCTGTTTTTT
size: NA; J: TRBJ2-7; V: TRBV5-4; D: NA; CDR3: CASSLGSSYEQYF; DNA: TGTGCCAGCAGCTTAGGGAGCTCCTACGAGCAGTACTTC
size: NA; J: TRBJ1-1; V: TRBV30; D: NA; CDR3: CAWSRPAGAFF; DNA: TGTGCCTGGAGTCGCCCTGCGGGAGCTTTCTTT
size: NA; J: TRBJ2-2; V: TRBV3-1/TRBV3-2; D: NA; CDR3: CASSQAQAYRGGTGELFF; DNA: TGTGCCAGCAGCCAAGCCCAAGCGTACAGGGGGGGCACCGGGGAGCTGTTTTTT
size: NA; J: TRBJ1-6; V: TRBV28; D: NA; CDR3: CASRWTVWLNSPLHF; DNA: TGTGCCAGCAGATGGACAGTCTGGCTCAATTCACCCCTCCACTTT
size: NA; J: TRBJ2-7; V: TRBV10-3; D: NA; CDR3: CAIRGGGLSYEQYF; DNA: TGTGCCATCAGAGGGGGGGGGCTATCCTACGAGCAGTACTTC
size: NA; J: TRBJ1-6; V: TRBV6-5; D: NA; CDR3: CASGRDIASPLHF; DNA: TGTGCCAGCGGTAGGGACATAGCTTCACCCCTCCACTTT
size: NA; J: TRBJ2-7; V: TRBV13; D: NA; CDR3: CASSFGGPAGEQYF; DNA: TGTGCCAGCAGCTTCGGGGGACCCGCCGGCGAGCAGTACTTC
size: NA; J: TRBJ2-3; V: TRBV7-3; D: TRBD2; CDR3: CASSRLPLADEDTQYF; DNA: TGTGCCAGCAGCCGACTGCCCCTAGCGGACGAAGATACGCAGTATTTT
size: NA; J: TRBJ1-4; V: TRBV7-9; D: NA; CDR3: CASSFQGYEKLFF; DNA: TGTGCCAGCAGTTTTCAGGGATATGAAAAACTGTTTTTT
size: NA; J: TRBJ1-4; V: TRBV6-1; D: NA; CDR3: CASSERGQKNEKLFF; DNA: TGTGCCAGCAGTGAACGAGGACAGAAAAATGAAAAACTGTTTTTT
size: once; J: TRBJ2-2; V: TRBV18; D: NA; CDR3: CASSSLSTGKGGSALGTGELFF; DNA: TGTGCCAGCTCATCTCTCTCGACAGGAAAGGGTGGAAGCGCGCTTGGGACCGGGGAGCTGTTTTTT
size: NA; J: TRBJ1-1; V: TRBV2; D: NA; CDR3: CASSERTGSTEAFF; DNA: TGTGCCAGCAGTGAAAGAACAGGGAGCACTGAAGCTTTCTTT
size: NA; J: TRBJ1-4; V: TRBV18; D: TRBD1; CDR3: CASSRDSRTNEKLFF; DNA: TGTGCCAGCTCACGGGACAGCCGCACAAATGAAAAACTGTTTTTT